This T cell receptor beta chain derives from a study of blood T cell repertoires in COVID-19. Turning to the study itself: COVID-19 samples collected from the United States, Italy and Spain covered acute and convalescent phases. PBMCs, B-cell-depleted T cells, or T cells were the source of the cDNA or gDNA that made up the material.

V lost 5 bases and J 3 bases, leaving 22 bases between the germline ends. Germline CDR1 reads SGHNT; CDR2 reads YENEEA. This CDR3 contains 18 residues. This table comes from immunoSEQ multiplex PCR, and its TCRdb copy is limited to in-frame clones, with some not included. This table holds about 80,000 clones, approximately 86% found once. The origin of this receptor is a man at least 80 years old with active or convalescent COVID-19. Sequencing used peripheral blood. The chain uses TRBV11-3 and TRBJ2-2, with D hard to call. CDR3 protein: CASSPLYGAFRDTGELFF. DNA of the CDR3: TGTGCCAGCAGCCCGCTCTATGGTGCGTTTCGGGACACCGGGGAGCTGTTTTTT.